These 19 T cell receptor beta chains were all obtained from the same sample, sequenced in a study of T cells after yellow fever vaccination. TCRdb fed the 5' RACE reads into MiXCR, producing one record per CDR3 protein. Here the sample spans under 250,000 distinct CDR3 sequences, roughly 3.3% being singletons. The sequencing used CD4+ T cells sorted from PBMCs, collected 10 days after the yellow fever booster vaccination. These receptor sequences come from a young man who received the YFV17D yellow fever vaccine.

The table lists this clonotype with a few counts. The J gene is TRBJ2-1, the V gene TRBV29-1; weak D call: TRBD2 (6 bases). Germline V CDR1 and CDR2: SQVTM, ANQGSEA. CDR3 size: 13 residues. V was cut by 7 bases and J by 5 bases, with 15 bases left in between. DNA for the CDR3: TGCAGCGCTTTCCGGGACTGGAACAATGAGCAGTTCTTC. This encodes CSAFRDWNNEQFF.

There are many counts of this clonotype. This chain uses TRBV7-9 with TRBJ2-7, with TRBD2 matching over 8 bases. Germline V lookup: CDR1 SEHNR, CDR2 FQNEAQ (reference sequence). Unmatched junction bases numbered 5, after V lost 5 bases and J lost 2 bases. The length of the CDR3 is 14 residues. The CDR3 sequence: CASSRRGVAYEQYF. In nucleotides, the CDR3 is TGTGCCAGCAGCCGGCGGGGGGTCGCCTACGAGCAGTACTTC.

This clonotype was seen a few times. The rearrangement joins TRBV27 to TRBJ1-2; 7 bases fit TRBD1. V gave up 5 bases and J gave up 7 bases; unmatched junction bases: 10. Germline CDR1 is MNHEY and CDR2 is SMNVEV (reference sequence). The CDR3 spans 14 residues. The CDR3 nucleotides read TGTGCCAGCAGTCCGCTGACAGGGCTTCGTGGCTACACCTTC. Its protein is CASSPLTGLRGYTF.

This clonotype was picked up a small number of times. The V gene is TRBV5-1, the J gene TRBJ1-6, with D tentatively TRBD1 (5 bases). The CDR3 totals 16 residues. Germline loops: CDR1 SGHRS, CDR2 YFSETQ. Trimming pared 4 bases from V and 5 bases from J, leaving 16 bases between. The CDR3 DNA follows: TGCGCCAGCAGCCCGGACGTCGGCAGGGATAATTCACCCCTCCACTTT. It yields the protein CASSPDVGRDNSPLHF.

This clonotype turned up a few times. The chain uses TRBV5-1 and TRBJ2-3, with TRBD1 identical over 11 bases. V dropped 4 bases and J dropped 2; count of bases not matched to a gene: 3. Per the germline V gene, CDR1 is SGHRS and CDR2 is YFSETQ. The CDR3 contains 15 residues. This chain's CDR3 is CASSRGQGDTDTQYF. The CDR3 DNA is TGCGCCAGCAGCAGGGGACAGGGGGACACAGATACGCAGTATTTT.

The table lists this clonotype with many counts. The V call is TRBV5-1, the J call TRBJ2-5; perhaps TRBD2 as D (6 bases). V lost 0 bases and J 1 base, leaving 7 bases between the germline ends. The length of the CDR3 is 14 residues. CDR1 is SGHRS and CDR2 is YFSETQ in the germline V gene. CDR3 sequence (DNA): TGCGCCAGCAGCTTGGTGGGACTCCAAGAGACCCAGTACTTC. Protein: CASSLVGLQETQYF.

The chain is built from TRBV9 and TRBJ1-2; a weak D match, TRBD1 (6 bases). The V gene lost 0 bases and the J gene lost 2 bases, with 11 bases spanning the gap. Germline CDR1 and CDR2: SGDLS and YYNGEE. This CDR3 is built from 15 residues. CDR3 DNA sequence: TGTGCCAGCAGCGTAGCGGGGGCAGGGAACTATGGCTACACCTTC. It codes for CASSVAGAGNYGYTF.

This clonotype was found many times. This rearrangement joins TRBV5-1 to TRBJ2-1; 7 bases map to TRBD1. With V trimmed by 2 bases and J by 0 bases, 5 bases remained unmatched. The CDR3 runs 16 residues. Germline-derived CDR1 and CDR2 are SGHRS and YFSETQ. The CDR3 nucleotides read TGCGCCAGCAGCTTAACAGGGGACCCCTCCTACAATGAGCAGTTCTTC. As protein: CASSLTGDPSYNEQFF.

The sample holds a few counts of this clonotype. The chain employs TRBV20-1 and TRBJ2-2; 7 nucleotides line up with TRBD1. The germline CDR1 and CDR2 sequences are DFQATT and SNEGSKA (reference sequence). The trim removed 0 bases at V and 6 bases at J, leaving 10 bases unmatched. CDR3 length: 16 amino acids. This chain's CDR3 is CSARDGRQGVSGELFF. The CDR3 bases are TGCAGTGCTAGAGATGGTCGTCAGGGGGTATCCGGGGAGCTGTTTTTT.

This clonotype was observed many times. This chain joins TRBV7-2 and TRBJ1-5; D is undetermined. CDR1 and CDR2 (germline): SGHTA, FQGNSA. The CDR3 runs 12 residues. Trimming took off 2 bases at V and 6 bases at J, with 5 bases between the two ends. CDR3 region: CASSLMGQPQHF. The CDR3 bases are TGTGCCAGCAGCTTAATGGGTCAGCCCCAGCATTTT.

The chain uses TRBV2 and TRBJ1-6; no firm D call. Germline-derived CDR1 and CDR2 are SNHLY and FYNNEI. V lost 1 base to trimming and J lost 4 bases, with 2 bases between them. The CDR3 has 13 amino acids. The CDR3 nucleotides are TGTGCCAGCAGTGAAGGGTATAATTCACCCCTCCACTTT. This translates into CASSEGYNSPLHF.

The CDR3 sequence is CASSLGSYTEAFF. The CDR3 DNA reads as TGTGCCAGCAGCTTGGGATCCTACACTGAAGCTTTCTTT. The chain uses TRBV7-6 and TRBJ1-1; D not certain. The V and J ends lost 3 bases and 3 bases respectively, with 8 bases between them. This CDR3 is built from 13 residues. The germline V gene encodes CDR1 SGHVS and CDR2 FNYEAQ.

The sample holds many counts of this clonotype. The chain carries TRBV11-2 and TRBJ2-3, with TRBD1 matching over 12 bases. Per the germline V gene, CDR1 is SGHAT and CDR2 is FQNNGV. Losses at the gene ends were 3 bases for V and 7 bases for J; bases not matched to a gene: 5. This CDR3 has 15 residues. The CDR3 nucleotides read TGTGCCAGCAGCTTCTTGGGACAGGGGGCTCATACGCAGTATTTT. Amino acids: CASSFLGQGAHTQYF.

This clonotype was observed many times. J is TRBJ2-2 and V is TRBV20-1; the D is unclear. The CDR3 spans 13 residues. The germline gives CDR1 DFQATT, CDR2 SNEGSKA (reference sequence). Between the trimmed V and J ends, which lost 0 bases and 6 bases, there was a span of 8 bases. The CDR3 DNA follows: TGCAGTGCTAGAGATTTCAGCGCCGGGGAGCTGTTTTTT. This translates into CSARDFSAGELFF.

J is TRBJ2-7 and V is TRBV7-9; 7 bases align to TRBD2. V shed 3 bases and J 4 bases; nucleotides not matched to a gene: 9. This CDR3 comprises 15 residues. Looked up from germline, CDR1 is SEHNR and CDR2 is FQNEAQ (reference sequence). The CDR3 DNA sequence: TGTGCCAGCAGCTTTGGCGGGGGACCTTATTACGAGCAGTACGTC. It translates to CASSFGGGPYYEQYV.

This clonotype has a count of ten or more. CDR3 bases: TGTGCCAGCAGCCAAGAAGCGGGTTACAATGAGCAGTTCTTC. This translates into CASSQEAGYNEQFF. The chain couples TRBV3-1 to TRBJ2-1, with D possibly matching TRBD2 (6 bases). V lost 0 bases to trimming and J lost 4 bases, with 7 bases between them. From germline, CDR1 is LGHDT and CDR2 YNNKEL (reference sequence). The CDR3 loop spans 14 amino acids.

This clonotype was seen repeatedly, ten times or more. This rearrangement joins TRBV6-6 to TRBJ2-7, with D possibly being TRBD1 or TRBD2 (5 bases each). Germline lookup yields CDR1 MNHNY and CDR2 SVGAGI (reference sequence). Trimming removed 6 bases from V and 7 bases from J, with 16 bases in between. The CDR3 loop spans 13 amino acids. DNA for the CDR3: TGTGCCAGCAGCTCTCAGTTAGGGGAGGAGCAGTACTTC. Its translation is CASSSQLGEEQYF.

This clonotype was counted ten times or more. The gene calls are TRBV5-1 and TRBJ2-7; TRBD1 is a possible D gene (6 bases). The CDR3 is 13 amino acids. The V gene lost 0 bases and the J gene lost 6 bases, with 10 bases spanning the gap. Germline V lookup: CDR1 SGHRS, CDR2 YFSETQ. The DNA of the CDR3 is TGCGCCAGCAGCTTGGATGTAGGGGGCGAGCAGTACGTC. It encodes CASSLDVGGEQYV.

Comments on this clonotype: A read error may be the cause here, since a much bigger clone is one base away. The chain links TRBV2 to TRBJ2-3; D is perhaps TRBD2 (6 bases). The CDR3 is made up of 15 amino acids. Germline-derived CDR1 and CDR2 are SNHLY and FYNNEI. The CDR3 nucleotides read TGTGCCAGCAGTGAAAATAGGCGGGGCACAGATACGCGGTATTTT. Encoded protein: CASSENRRGTDTRYF.